This T cell receptor (beta chain) was found in a study of blood T cell repertoires in COVID-19. Study-wide context: The samples span acute and convalescent COVID-19 from the United States, Italy and Spain. Sample material is recorded as cDNA or gDNA derived from T cells, B-cell-depleted T cells, or PBMCs.

Authors' processing steps: Amplification with reference gene primers provided the estimates of nucleated cell counts. Profiling relied on immunoSEQ multiplex PCR, and the TCRdb table lists in-frame clones only, not all of them. V, J and clone size derive from that table, while D and trimming were established from the DNA sequence. The sample yields over 150,000 clones, 70% to 85% seen once. The length of the CDR3 is 14 residues. The V gene's germline CDR1 is KGHSH and CDR2 LQKENI. V gave up 4 bases and J gave up 10 bases; unmatched junction bases: 7. This TCR was sampled from a human donor in a cohort sampled during active COVID-19. The sequencing input was peripheral blood. The J gene is TRBJ1-6, the V gene TRBV18; 7 bases are a match to TRBD1. The CDR3 reads CASSQQGEGSPLHF. Here the CDR3 DNA reads TGTGCCAGCTCACAGCAGGGGGAAGGGTCACCCCTCCACTTT.